The T cell receptor (beta chain) described here comes from a study of blood T cell repertoires in COVID-19. CDR1 and CDR2 (germline): SGHNT, YENEEA. V shed 6 bases and J 1 base; nucleotides not matched to a gene: 3. The CDR3 totals 16 residues. Assay used: immunoSEQ multiplex PCR; TCRdb lists only in-frame clones, some missing. This sample has just over 300,000 clones, with about nine tenths found just once. Cohort placement rested on clinical history that participants reported themselves. Donors in Cohort 3 who had recovered were those with two negative PCRs, healthcare professional clearance, or resolution of their symptoms.

The sequencing input was PBMCs or T cells enriched from blood (not recorded which). The rearrangement links TRBV11-3 to TRBJ2-3, with 14 bases identical to TRBD2. This TCR came from a woman aged 40 to 50 who had recovered from COVID-19. This CDR3 is CASSPGLAGGTDTQYF. The CDR3 DNA sequence: TGTGCCAGCAGTCCGGGACTAGCGGGAGGCACAGATACGCAGTATTTT.